This T cell receptor (beta chain) was recorded in a study of cytotoxic CD8 clonotypes in ibrutinib-treated CLL. Across the whole study: Patient counts were 11 relapsed/refractory, about 15 treatment-naive and around 17 IGHV unmutated. After a median around 11 months on treatment (6 to 36), response samples were drawn.

In the case of this clone: Its antigen is undetermined.

Whole-study results and caveats: Under therapy, public clonotypes either contracted or stayed stable, and they were uncommon. In comparison with age-matched healthy donors, baseline clonality was higher and tracked circulating CD8+ T-cell counts.

Libraries were prepared by immunoSEQ multiplex PCR; TCRdb keeps only in-frame clonotypes and omits some of them. The sample holds tens of thousands of clones, 70% seen once. Sequencing used PBMCs, obtained at disease progression, from a patient treated with ibrutinib. The TCR originated in a human donor with chronic lymphocytic leukemia.

CDR3 residues: CASSVLAGVSYEQYF. The CDR3 DNA sequence: TGCGCCAGCAGTGTACTAGCGGGGGTCTCCTACGAGCAGTACTTC. V usage is TRBV10-2 and J usage is TRBJ2-7, with 11 bases that match TRBD2. The V gene end was trimmed by 4 bases and the J gene end by 0 bases; junction bases not matched to a gene: 2. The CDR3 runs 15 residues. From germline, CDR1 is WSHSY and CDR2 SAAADI.